One T cell receptor (beta chain) is described in this entry. Antigen: not known. The data stem from a study of monozygotic twins with inflammatory bowel disease. For every TCR library, around 3.5 ug of total RNA was used. UMIs bearing a 6-nucleotide sample barcode were added through template switching. For both chains, the TCRalpha and TCRbeta cDNA went through two nested PCRs of around 15 and 9 cycles. Reanalyzing the 5' RACE reads, TCRdb keeps one entry per CDR3 protein, without DNA. The sample holds about 210,000 distinct CDR3 sequences. General study results and limits: Repertoire likeness was no different across concordant and discordant twins, perhaps owing to restricted power.

The CDR3 has 16 amino acids. Germline V gives CDR1 SGHKS, CDR2 YYEKEE (reference sequence). The rearrangement links TRBV5-5 to TRBJ2-1; TCRdb lists TRBD1, though no DNA is available to test this call. This receptor was taken from a human donor with ulcerative colitis or Crohn's disease, or a healthy co-twin of an affected twin (not recorded which). The sequenced material came from blood. The CDR3 is CASSLRRTGSYNEQFF.